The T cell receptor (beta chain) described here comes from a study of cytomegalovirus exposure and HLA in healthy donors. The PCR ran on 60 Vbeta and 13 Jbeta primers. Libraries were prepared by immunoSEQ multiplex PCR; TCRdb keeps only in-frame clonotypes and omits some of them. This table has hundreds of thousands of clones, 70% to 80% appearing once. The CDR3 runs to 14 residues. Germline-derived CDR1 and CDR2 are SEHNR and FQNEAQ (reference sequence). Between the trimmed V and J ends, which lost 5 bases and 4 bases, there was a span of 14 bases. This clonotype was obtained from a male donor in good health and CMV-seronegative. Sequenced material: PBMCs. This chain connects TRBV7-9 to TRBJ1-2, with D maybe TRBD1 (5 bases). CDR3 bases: TGTGCCAGCAGCCTCGGAGGGGTTGGCTATGGCTACACCTTC. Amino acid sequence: CASSLGGVGYGYTF.